The rows below give T cell receptor beta chains drawn from one sample of a study of blood T cell repertoires in COVID-19. Here immunoSEQ multiplex PCR was the method, and the copy in TCRdb shows in-frame clones only, minus some. The profile shows around 67,000 clones, about 68% of them singletons. Material for sequencing was peripheral blood. The origin of the receptors is a woman in her 70s with acute or convalescent COVID-19. Both conserved end residues are part of each CDR3. D genes are given only for firm matches. The size entry is marked missing in some rows and otherwise reads once, few, many or a size class.

>TRBJ1-1|.|TRBV6-5|TRBD1
TGTGCCAGCACCCTCGGGACAGGGAGGACTGAAGCTTTCTTT
CASTLGTGRTEAFF
>TRBJ1-1|few|TRBV2|TRBD1
TGTGCCAGCAGTGCGGGACAGGGGCGCACTGAAGCTTTCTTT
CASSAGQGRTEAFF
>TRBJ2-7|medium-sized|TRBV4-3|.
TGCGCCAGCAGCCAAGATTGGGGCAGTACCTACGAGCAGTACTTC
CASSQDWGSTYEQYF
>TRBJ1-5|.|TRBV27|TRBD1
TGTGCCAGCAGAGGGACAGGGAAAGGTCAGCCCCAGCATTTT
CASRGTGKGQPQHF
>TRBJ1-3|.|TRBV9|.
TGTGCCAGCAGCGTAGTTGGGAGCTCTGGAAACACCATATATTTT
CASSVVGSSGNTIYF
>TRBJ1-1|.|TRBV18|.
TGTGCCGGATCCCCTAGCCCGAACACTGAAGCTTTCTTT
CAGSPSPNTEAFF
>TRBJ2-3|once|TRBV5-6|TRBD2
TGTGCCAGCAGCTCCTCCGGGACTAGCGGGAGGACAGATACGCAGTATTTT
CASSSSGTSGRTDTQYF
>TRBJ1-4|.|TRBV7-9|TRBD1
TGTGCCAGCAGATCCGGACAGGAGGAAAAACTGTTTTTT
CASRSGQEEKLFF
>TRBJ2-5|.|TRBV6-1|TRBD1
TGTGCCAGCAGTGCTGGGACAGGGGGTCCCCAAGAGACCCAGTACTTC
CASSAGTGGPQETQYF
>TRBJ2-3|.|TRBV15|TRBD2
TGTGCCACCAGCAGAGATCGGCCTAGCGGGGGGGCAGATACGCAGTATTTT
CATSRDRPSGGADTQYF
>TRBJ1-4|.|TRBV6-1|TRBD1
TGTGCCAGCAGTGACCCCGGCCAGGGGGCGCAGGGTGAAAAACTGTTTTTT
CASSDPGQGAQGEKLFF
>TRBJ1-2|once|TRBV7-2|.
TGTGCCAGCAGCTCGATAATTCTAGGCCCCGGCTATGGCTACACCTTC
CASSSIILGPGYGYTF
>TRBJ1-2|once|TRBV19|.
TGTGCCGGAGGGACGGAAATATATGGCTACACCTTC
CAGGTEIYGYTF
>TRBJ2-7|.|TRBV29-1|.
TGCAGCGTTCTAAAAGCGCGCGAGCAGTACTTC
CSVLKAREQYF
>TRBJ2-5|.|TRBV5-4|.
TGTGCCAGCGCTGGAGCCGGAGGGCAAGAGACCCAGTACTTC
CASAGAGGQETQYF
>TRBJ1-1|.|TRBV5-1|.
TGCGCCAGCAGCTTGATGTGGTCGAGCGCTTCGAACACTGAAGCTTTCTTT
CASSLMWSSASNTEAFF
>TRBJ2-2|.|TRBV6-4|.
TGTGCCAGCAGTGACCGCACCGGGGAGCTGTTTTTT
CASSDRTGELFF
>TRBJ1-1|.|TRBV5-6|.
TGTGCCAGCAGCTTGTATACCGGGGACACTGAAGCTTTCTTT
CASSLYTGDTEAFF
>TRBJ1-4|.|TRBV6-5|.
TGTGCCAGCAGTTACTCGCGACAGACGGGTAATGAAAAACTGTTTTTT
CASSYSRQTGNEKLFF
>TRBJ1-2|.|TRBV19|TRBD1
TGTGCCAGTAGTAAGGACCGGGACAGGGATAATGGCTACACCTTC
CASSKDRDRDNGYTF
>TRBJ2-5|.|TRBV19|.
TGTGCCAGTGGTGATCGGTCCGGGACCCAGTACTTC
CASGDRSGTQYF
>TRBJ1-2|.|TRBV11-2|.
TGTGCCAGCAGCTTAGATCACAGTATAGGTGGCTACACCTTC
CASSLDHSIGGYTF
>TRBJ2-1|once|TRBV7-9|.
TGTGCCAGCAGCCCGTCCCAGCGCTACAATGAGCAGTTCTTC
CASSPSQRYNEQFF
>TRBJ2-1|.|TRBV10-2|.
TGCGCCAGCAGGGGGGGACGAGGAGTACGGAATGAGCAGTTCTTC
CASRGGRGVRNEQFF
>TRBJ2-5|many|TRBV19|.
TGTGCCAGTAGTATAGATACAGGAGAGACCCAGTACTTC
CASSIDTGETQYF
>TRBJ1-1|few|TRBV5-1|TRBD1
TGCGCCAGCAGCTTGGCCCGGGACAGGGGGCACACTGAAGCTTTCTTT
CASSLARDRGHTEAFF
>TRBJ2-3|.|TRBV7-8|TRBD2
TGTGCCAGCAGCAATGGACTAGCGGGGGGGCAAGATACGCAGTATTTT
CASSNGLAGGQDTQYF
>TRBJ1-6|.|TRBV6-5|.
TGTGCCAGCAGAATCACAGGGCGAGATTCACCCCTCCACTTT
CASRITGRDSPLHF
>TRBJ2-1|.|TRBV18|TRBD2
TGTGCCAGCTCACCACCCAGCGGGAGAACCTACAATGAGCAGTTCTTC
CASSPPSGRTYNEQFF
>TRBJ1-4|once|TRBV5-1|TRBD1
TGCGCCAGCAGCCCGACAGGGCCCCATGAAAAACTGTTTTTT
CASSPTGPHEKLFF
>TRBJ2-5|once|TRBV3-1/TRBV3-2|TRBD2
TGTGCCAGCAGCCCCGGACTAGCGGGAAAAGAGACCCAGTACTTC
CASSPGLAGKETQYF
>TRBJ2-1|.|TRBV3-1/TRBV3-2|TRBD2
TGTGCCAGCAGCCCGCGTGAGGGACTAGCGGGAGGATCCTACAATGAGCAGTTCTTC
CASSPREGLAGGSYNEQFF
>TRBJ2-1|once|TRBV13|TRBD1
TGTGCCAGCAGTTTACGGACAGGGACGGCCTACAATGAGCAGTTCTTC
CASSLRTGTAYNEQFF
>TRBJ1-2|.|TRBV28|.
TGTGCCAGCAGTTTATCTTTAGGCGGTGGCTACACCTTC
CASSLSLGGGYTF
>TRBJ1-6|.|TRBV11-2|TRBD1
TGTGCCAGCAGCTTAGAATTGACAGGGAATTCACCCCTCCACTTT
CASSLELTGNSPLHF
>TRBJ2-4|many|TRBV7-2|TRBD2
TGTGCCAGCAGCCGGACTAGCGGGAGTAGTGAAAACATTCAGTACTTC
CASSRTSGSSENIQYF
>TRBJ2-3|.|TRBV6-6|TRBD2
TGTGCCAGCAGTCCTTCCCGGGGGGGCCAGGTGACAGATACGCAGTATTTT
CASSPSRGGQVTDTQYF
>TRBJ2-5|few|TRBV7-7|.
TGTGCCAGCAGCCATAAGTCGCAGGGGGGGACCCAGTACTTC
CASSHKSQGGTQYF
>TRBJ2-5|.|TRBV7-9|TRBD1
TGTGCCAGCAGCTTTGGGGACAGGCAAGAGACCCAGTACTTC
CASSFGDRQETQYF
>TRBJ2-1|.|TRBV3-1/TRBV3-2|.
TGTGCCAGCGGCCGGCGGTTAGGTAATGAGCAGTTCTTC
CASGRRLGNEQFF
>TRBJ2-1|few|TRBV30|TRBD2
TGTGCCTGGAGTGTACCCCGATTACGTCCTGGGACTAGCGGGACCCTTTCCAATGAGCAGTTCTTC
CAWSVPRLRPGTSGTLSNEQFF
>TRBJ2-6|.|TRBV7-3|.
TGTGCCAGCAGCTTGGGACTTTTCTCTGGGGCCAACGTCCTGACTTTC
CASSLGLFSGANVLTF
>TRBJ2-1|.|TRBV5-1|TRBD2
TGCGCCAGCAGCTTCCCCCTACTGGGCGGGGGGAACAATGAGCAGTTCTTC
CASSFPLLGGGNNEQFF
>TRBJ1-2|.|TRBV5-1|TRBD1
TGCGCCAGCAGCCTCTCGGACAGGGGAAGCGGCTACACCTTC
CASSLSDRGSGYTF
>TRBJ2-2|.|TRBV12-3/TRBV12-4|TRBD1
TGTGCCAGCAGGGAGACAGGGACCGGGGAGCTGTTTTTT
CASRETGTGELFF
>TRBJ2-3|.|TRBV7-9|.
TGTGCCAGCAGCTTGTTAGACACAGATACGCAGTATTTT
CASSLLDTDTQYF
>TRBJ2-2|once|TRBV29-1|TRBD1
TGCAGCGTTGAAACAGGGGACGCGAACACCGGGGAGCTGTTTTTT
CSVETGDANTGELFF
>TRBJ1-3|.|TRBV5-4|TRBD1
TGTGCCAGCAGCTTGACTCCGGGACAGGGGGCTGGAAACACCATATATTTT
CASSLTPGQGAGNTIYF
>TRBJ1-5|.|TRBV19|.
TGTGCCAGTGGTTTACTCCGGGGGGCCCAGCATTTT
CASGLLRGAQHF
>TRBJ2-7|.|TRBV2|.
TGTGCCAGCAGTGCCGCGGGACAGCCGAGGGAGCAGTACTTC
CASSAAGQPREQYF
>TRBJ2-2|.|TRBV20-1|TRBD2
TGCAGTGCTAGTCGGGCGGGGGGTAACACCGGGGAGCTGTTTTTT
CSASRAGGNTGELFF
>TRBJ1-1|.|TRBV18|TRBD1
TGTGCCAGCTCACCAATAGCAAGGGACAGGGGAACTGAAGCTTTCTTT
CASSPIARDRGTEAFF